The 14 T cell receptor beta chains below were found in one sample sequenced in a study of T-cell reconstitution after alpha-beta-depleted transplantation in children. A library of TCRbeta sequences, prepared with unique molecular identifiers, was generated. TCRdb re-analysed the PCR reads in MiXCR, keeping a single row per CDR3 protein. The sample lists about 300,000 distinct CDR3 sequences; about a tenth were seen once. The sample here was PBMCs, taken before TCRalphabeta/CD19-depleted stem cell transplant. These receptors were obtained from a boy under two years old with acute myeloid leukemia, due to receive a stem cell transplant.

This clonotype was detected many times. This chain links TRBV2 with TRBJ1-4; a possible D gene is TRBD1 (5 bases). With 4 bases removed from V and 5 bases from J, the gap between germline ends came to 14 bases. Germline CDR1 SNHLY, CDR2 FYNNEI. The CDR3 extends over 15 amino acids. DNA for the CDR3: TGTGCCAGCAGTGTCCCCTGGGACTTAAATGAAAAACTGTTTTTT. Translated: CASSVPWDLNEKLFF. The full variable domain, rest sourced from reference TRBV2 and TRBJ1-4, is EPEVTQTPSHQVTQMGQEVILRCVPISNHLYFYWYRQILGQKVEFLVSFYNNEISEKSEIFDDQFSVERPDGSNFTLKIRSTKLEDSAMYFCASSVPWDLNEKLFFGSGTQLSVL.

This clonotype was found many times. The rearrangement joins TRBV2 to TRBJ2-3, with TRBD2 matching 7 bases. V was pared by 5 bases and J by 2 bases, with 4 bases of the junction left unmatched. Germline V gene data show CDR1 as SNHLY and CDR2 as FYNNEI. This CDR3 has 14 amino acids. In DNA, the CDR3 is TGTGCCAGCAGTCGACTAGCCCACACAGATACGCAGTATTTT. Translated, it gives CASSRLAHTDTQYF.

This clonotype was seen at least ten times. The chain combines TRBV3-1 with TRBJ1-6, with a weak D call TRBD1 (6 bases). The V end lost 1 base, the J end lost 9 bases, and 13 bases lay between the germline ends. The CDR3 length is 15 residues. Germline assignment: CDR1 LGHDT and CDR2 YNNKEL (reference sequence). CDR3 sequence: CASSQGRGSGSPLHF. The CDR3 coding sequence is TGTGCCAGCAGCCAAGGGAGGGGGTCTGGTTCACCCCTCCACTTT.

This clonotype occurred many times. The gene calls are TRBV5-1 and TRBJ2-1, with 8 positions matching TRBD2. V shed 0 bases and J 3 bases; nucleotides not matched to a gene: 8. The CDR3 length is 17 residues. Germline V gene lookup returns CDR1 SGHRS and CDR2 YFSETQ. Here the CDR3 DNA reads TGCGCCAGCAGCTTGGCTCCCGGACTAGCTTACTACAATGAGCAGTTCTTC. It translates to CASSLAPGLAYYNEQFF. Full variable domain (remainder filled in from reference TRBV5-1 and TRBJ2-1): KAGVTQTPRYLIKTRGQQVTLSCSPISGHRSVSWYQQTPGQGLQFLFEYFSETQRNKGNFPGRFSGRQFSNSRSEMNVSTLELGDSALYLCASSLAPGLAYYNEQFFGPGTRLTVL.

There are many counts of this clonotype. The gene calls are TRBV7-3 and TRBJ2-7, with TRBD2 identical over 7 bases. This CDR3 region has 17 residues. V lost 0 bases to trimming and J lost 3 bases; unmatched junction nucleotides: 11. Germline V gives CDR1 SGHTA, CDR2 FQGTGA. The CDR3 DNA sequence: TGTGCCAGCAGCTTAACCGCCGTGGGGCGGGGGAGCTACGAGCAGTACTTC. It is translated as CASSLTAVGRGSYEQYF.

This clonotype was counted at least ten times. The rearrangement joins TRBV7-2 to TRBJ2-5, with TRBD2 matching over 10 bases. The CDR3 covers 15 residues. V lost 5 bases to trimming and J lost 2 bases; unmatched junction nucleotides: 5. The germline gives CDR1 SGHTA, CDR2 FQGNSA. CDR3 coding DNA: TGTGCCAGCAGCCCCCTACTAGCGGGGCAAGAGACCCAGTACTTC. It specifies CASSPLLAGQETQYF.

This clonotype has just a few counts. This chain links TRBV18 with TRBJ2-5; TRBD1 might be the D (5 bases). With 6 bases removed from V and 5 bases from J, the gap between germline ends came to 13 bases. CDR3 length equals 13 residues. Germline CDR1 and CDR2: KGHSH and LQKENI. CDR3 sequence: CASSRAGLETQYF. CDR3 DNA: TGTGCCAGCTCTAGAGCAGGGTTGGAGACCCAGTACTTC.

This clonotype occurred many times. This chain uses TRBV5-5 with TRBJ2-7, with TRBD1 matching 10 bases. Losses at the gene ends were 3 bases for V and 3 bases for J; bases not matched to a gene: 12. The germline CDR1 and CDR2 sequences are SGHKS and YYEKEE (reference sequence). The CDR3 has 17 amino acids. The CDR3 sequence: CASSSGTGDYYYYEQYF. DNA of the CDR3: TGTGCCAGCAGCTCCGGGACAGGGGACTACTACTACTACGAGCAGTACTTC.

Details on this clonotype: Just one base apart from a much larger clone, this may be a read error. This chain connects TRBV28 to TRBJ1-3, with 7 positions matching TRBD1. Germline V gene sequence: CDR1 MDHEN, CDR2 SYDVKM. This CDR3 contains 18 residues. CDR3 in DNA: TGTGCCAGCAGTTCCGCAGGGGGACTCCCGAGCTCTGGACACACCATATATTTT. Translating gives CASSSAGGLPSSGHTIYF.

At least ten counts were recorded for this clonotype. The chain carries TRBV5-1 and TRBJ2-5, with D uncertain. Germline lookup yields CDR1 SGHRS and CDR2 YFSETQ. The V end was cut by 1 base, the J end by 3 bases, with 13 bases between. There are 15 residues in the CDR3. The CDR3 here is CASSLNRPPEETQYF. Written as DNA, the CDR3 is TGCGCCAGCAGCTTGAATAGGCCGCCCGAAGAGACCCAGTACTTC.

The V call is TRBV11-2, the J call TRBJ2-3; 9 nucleotides match TRBD2. The CDR3 totals 17 residues. Germline V lookup: CDR1 SGHAT, CDR2 FQNNGV. The ends lost 0 bases at V and 2 bases at J; junction bases unmatched: 6. For the CDR3, the DNA is TGTGCCAGCAGCTTAGACGATCCTAGCGGGGTCACAGATACGCAGTATTTT. It translates to CASSLDDPSGVTDTQYF.

This clonotype was picked up a small number of times. This chain joins TRBV6-1 and TRBJ2-6; 8 bases line up with TRBD1. V lost 10 bases to trimming and J lost 0 bases; unmatched junction nucleotides: 8. Germline V gene data show CDR1 as MNHNS and CDR2 as SASEGT. The length of the CDR3 is 16 residues. The CDR3 spells CATRQGPLSGANVLTF. The DNA of the CDR3 is TGTGCCACCAGACAGGGGCCTCTCTCTGGGGCCAACGTCCTGACTTTC.

Of note for this clonotype: This clone may be a read error of a much larger clone one base away. The rearrangement uses TRBV27 and TRBJ2-2, with 14 positions matching TRBD2. CDR3 length: 17 residues. Germline loops: CDR1 MNHEY, CDR2 SMNVEV (reference sequence). CDR3 sequence: CASGLPGLAGGTGELFF. The CDR3 nucleotides are TGTGCCAGCGGTTTACCCGGACTAGCGGGAGGAACCGGGGAGCTGTTTTTT.

This clonotype was recorded a few times. A junction end diverges from the germline sequence, so it may reflect a read error. The gene calls are TRBV6-5 and TRBJ2-1; D call uncertain. The germline V gene has CDR1 MNHEY and CDR2 SVGAGI. This CDR3 contains 14 residues. CDR3 nucleotide sequence: TGTGCCAGCAGTTACTCGGACGGGTACAATGAGCATTTCTTC. Translating it yields CASSYSDGYNEHFF.